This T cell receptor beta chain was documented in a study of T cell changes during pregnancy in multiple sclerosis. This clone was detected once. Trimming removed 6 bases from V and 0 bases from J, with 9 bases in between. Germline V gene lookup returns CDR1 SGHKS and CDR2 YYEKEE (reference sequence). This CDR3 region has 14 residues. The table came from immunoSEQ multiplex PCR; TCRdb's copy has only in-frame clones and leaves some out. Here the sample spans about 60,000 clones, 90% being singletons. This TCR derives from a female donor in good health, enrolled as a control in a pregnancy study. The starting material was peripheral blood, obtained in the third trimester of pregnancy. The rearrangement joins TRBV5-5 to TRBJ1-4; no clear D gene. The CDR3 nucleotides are TGTGCCAGCACCTCGGTATCAACTAATGAAAAACTGTTTTTT. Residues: CASTSVSTNEKLFF.